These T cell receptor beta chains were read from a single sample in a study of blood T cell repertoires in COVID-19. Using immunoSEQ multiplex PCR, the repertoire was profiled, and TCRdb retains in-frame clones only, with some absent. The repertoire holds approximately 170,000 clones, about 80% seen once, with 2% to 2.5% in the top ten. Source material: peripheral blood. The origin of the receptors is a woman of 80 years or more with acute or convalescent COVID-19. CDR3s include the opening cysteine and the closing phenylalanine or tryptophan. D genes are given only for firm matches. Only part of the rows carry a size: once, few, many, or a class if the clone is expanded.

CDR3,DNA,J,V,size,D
CATESGATNEKLFF,TGTGCCACCGAGTCAGGGGCAACTAATGAAAAACTGTTTTTT,TRBJ1-4,TRBV19,-,-
CATSDLGTAQPFTDTQYF,TGTGCCACCAGTGATTTGGGGACAGCACAGCCCTTCACAGATACGCAGTATTTT,TRBJ2-3,TRBV24-1,-,TRBD1
CAWSVGVSPLHF,TGTGCCTGGAGTGTAGGAGTTTCACCCCTCCACTTT,TRBJ1-6,TRBV30,-,-
CASSLSGQGINQPQHF,TGTGCCAGCAGCTTATCAGGACAGGGGATCAATCAGCCCCAGCATTTT,TRBJ1-5,TRBV7-2,-,TRBD1
CASSTGVNYGYTF,TGTGCCAGCAGCACAGGGGTCAACTATGGCTACACCTTC,TRBJ1-2,TRBV9,-,TRBD1
CASSQNSGINEKLFF,TGTGCCAGCAGCCAAAACTCGGGAATAAATGAAAAACTGTTTTTT,TRBJ1-4,TRBV3-1/TRBV3-2,-,-
CASGARGGGETQYF,TGTGCCAGCGGCGCGCGGGGGGGAGGCGAGACCCAGTACTTC,TRBJ2-5,TRBV28,once,TRBD2
CASSRQGQSTEAFF,TGTGCCAGCAGCAGACAGGGGCAGAGCACTGAAGCTTTCTTT,TRBJ1-1,TRBV9,-,TRBD1
CAISEKAPTNEQFF,TGTGCCATCAGTGAGAAAGCTCCTACCAATGAGCAGTTCTTC,TRBJ2-1,TRBV10-3,-,-
CASSISLAFQETQYF,TGTGCCAGTAGTATATCTTTAGCGTTCCAAGAGACCCAGTACTTC,TRBJ2-5,TRBV19,-,-
CASSYHREGQPQHF,TGTGCCAGCAGTTACCACAGGGAAGGTCAGCCCCAGCATTTT,TRBJ1-5,TRBV6-2/TRBV6-3,few,-
CASSATGLAGVQYEQYF,TGTGCCAGCAGCGCAACTGGTCTAGCGGGAGTTCAGTACGAGCAGTACTTC,TRBJ2-7,TRBV7-9,-,TRBD2
CASSVVVSGGGNNEQFF,TGTGCCAGCAGCGTAGTGGTTAGCGGGGGAGGGAACAATGAGCAGTTCTTC,TRBJ2-1,TRBV9,-,TRBD2
CASSSTGTGSGNTIYF,TGTGCCAGCAGCTCTACCGGGACAGGGAGTGGAAACACCATATATTTT,TRBJ1-3,TRBV9,-,TRBD1
CASSYGRTAAYEQYF,TGTGCCAGCAGTTACGGCAGGACTGCGGCCTACGAGCAGTACTTC,TRBJ2-7,TRBV6-5,-,-
CASSQRRTGYEQYF,TGCGCCAGCAGCCAGAGGCGTACGGGCTACGAGCAGTACTTC,TRBJ2-7,TRBV4-3,once,-
CASSLGQPNNEQFF,TGCGCCAGCAGCCTGGGACAGCCAAACAATGAGCAGTTCTTC,TRBJ2-1,TRBV5-1,few,TRBD1
CASSPEGVGAFF,TGTGCCAGCTCACCAGAGGGAGTAGGGGCTTTCTTT,TRBJ1-1,TRBV18,-,-
CASSLRSEQFF,TGTGCCAGCAGTCTTCGGAGTGAGCAGTTCTTC,TRBJ2-1,TRBV6-5,-,-
CASQQGRETDTQYF,TGTGCCAGCCAACAGGGAAGGGAGACAGATACGCAGTATTTT,TRBJ2-3,TRBV6-1,-,-
CAAGTNYNEQFF,TGTGCCGCCGGGACTAACTACAATGAGCAGTTCTTC,TRBJ2-1,TRBV10-3,-,TRBD2
CASSVWTGAGYEQYF,TGCGCCAGCAGCGTTTGGACAGGGGCAGGCTACGAGCAGTACTTC,TRBJ2-7,TRBV5-1,many,TRBD1
CASSQPTGVVDAFF,TGTGCCAGCAGCCAACCGACAGGGGTGGTGGATGCTTTCTTT,TRBJ1-1,TRBV4-2,once,TRBD1
CASKNGLGINTEAFF,TGTGCCAGTAAAAATGGACTGGGGATTAACACTGAAGCTTTCTTT,TRBJ1-1,TRBV19,once,-
CSAELGDEQFF,TGCAGTGCGGAGTTGGGTGATGAGCAGTTCTTC,TRBJ2-1,TRBV20-1,few,-
CASSQEVSVNTEAFF,TGCGCCAGCAGCCAAGAGGTTTCAGTGAACACTGAAGCTTTCTTT,TRBJ1-1,TRBV4-1,-,-
CAWSGRDEQYF,TGTGCCTGGAGCGGGAGGGACGAGCAGTACTTC,TRBJ2-7,TRBV30,-,TRBD2
CASSQGQGPTYGYTF,TGTGCCAGTAGCCAGGGACAGGGGCCTACTTATGGCTACACCTTC,TRBJ1-2,TRBV19,-,TRBD1
CAWRTGVSKLFF,TGTGCCTGGCGGACCGGGGTTTCAAAACTGTTTTTT,TRBJ1-4,TRBV30,-,-
CASSLDSGIWALHF,TGTGCCAGCAGCTTAGATTCGGGGATCTGGGCCCTCCACTTT,TRBJ1-6,TRBV11-2,-,-
CASSAYSEQYF,TGTGCCAGCAGTGCGTACAGCGAGCAGTACTTC,TRBJ2-7,TRBV2,once,-
CASSPSAGQGNTIYF,TGTGCCAGCTCACCCTCAGCAGGGCAAGGAAACACCATATATTTT,TRBJ1-3,TRBV18,-,-
CASSYEGYEQYF,TGTGCCAGCAGTTACGAGGGCTACGAGCAGTACTTC,TRBJ2-7,TRBV6-6,-,-
CASSLAQGMRDGYTF,TGTGCCAGCAGCCTTGCACAGGGGATGAGGGATGGCTACACCTTC,TRBJ1-2,TRBV5-4,-,TRBD1
CASSYWDIREAFF,TGTGCCAGCAGTTACTGGGACATAAGAGAAGCTTTCTTT,TRBJ1-1,TRBV6-2/TRBV6-3,once,-
CASSSGGLETQYF,TGTGCCAGTAGTTCCGGGGGTCTTGAGACCCAGTACTTC,TRBJ2-5,TRBV19,-,-
CAISERQGGSEQYF,TGTGCCATCAGTGAGCGTCAGGGTGGCAGCGAGCAGTACTTC,TRBJ2-7,TRBV10-3,few,-
CASNLRPGGQNTEAFF,TGCGCCAGCAACCTCCGTCCAGGGGGGCAGAACACTGAAGCTTTCTTT,TRBJ1-1,TRBV5-1,-,TRBD1
CASSPGLAGGPAGDF,TGTGCCAGCAGCCCGGGACTAGCGGGGGGCCCGGCGGGGGATTTT,TRBJ2-3,TRBV9,few,TRBD2
CASSSNRPSYEQYF,TGTGCCAGCAGCTCGAACAGGCCTTCCTACGAGCAGTACTTC,TRBJ2-7,TRBV7-8,-,-